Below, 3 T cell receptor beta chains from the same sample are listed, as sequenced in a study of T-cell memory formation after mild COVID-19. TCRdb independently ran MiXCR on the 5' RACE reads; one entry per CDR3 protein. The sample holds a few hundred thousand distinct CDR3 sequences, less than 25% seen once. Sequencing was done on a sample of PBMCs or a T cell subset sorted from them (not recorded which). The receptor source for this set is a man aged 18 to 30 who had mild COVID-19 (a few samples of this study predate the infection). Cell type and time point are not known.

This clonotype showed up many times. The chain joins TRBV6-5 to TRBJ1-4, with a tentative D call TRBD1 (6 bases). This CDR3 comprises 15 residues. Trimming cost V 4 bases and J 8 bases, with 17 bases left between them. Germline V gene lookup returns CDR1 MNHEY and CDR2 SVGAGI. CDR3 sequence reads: CASSSPRGEGEKLFF. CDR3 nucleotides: TGTGCCAGCAGTTCTCCCAGGGGTGAAGGAGAAAAACTGTTTTTT.

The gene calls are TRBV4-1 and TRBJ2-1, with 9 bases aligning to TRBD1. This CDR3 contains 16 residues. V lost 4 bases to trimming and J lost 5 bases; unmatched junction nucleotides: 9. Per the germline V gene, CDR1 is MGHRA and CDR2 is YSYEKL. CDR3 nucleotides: TGCGCCAGCAGCCGCGGGGACAGGGTGTCAAACAATGAGCAGTTCTTC. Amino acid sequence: CASSRGDRVSNNEQFF.

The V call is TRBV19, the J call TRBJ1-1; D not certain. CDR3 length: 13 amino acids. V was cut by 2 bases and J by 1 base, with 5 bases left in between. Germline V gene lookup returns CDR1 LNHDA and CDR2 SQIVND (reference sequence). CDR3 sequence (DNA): TGTGCCAGTAGTATACAGCCGAACACTGAAGCTTTCTTT. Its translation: CASSIQPNTEAFF.